This T cell receptor (beta chain) was documented in a study of Graves' ophthalmopathy and Graves' hyperthyroidism. Study information: No progression to ophthalmopathy over 18 months defined stable hyperthyroidism.

Patients were left out if they had other autoimmune diseases, uncontrolled infections, pregnancy or lactation. For repertoire sequencing, the TCR beta CDR3 regions were amplified from RNA transcripts. Second-round multiplex PCR followed a first-round RT-PCR using HTBI primers. TCRdb re-called the multiplex PCR reads through MiXCR, storing one row per CDR3 protein. Altogether about 1.2 million distinct CDR3 sequences are present, about 40% being singletons, with the ten largest covering 11%. V shed 7 bases and J 3 bases; nucleotides not matched to a gene: 4. CDR1 and CDR2 from the germline V gene are ENHRY and SYGVKD. The CDR3 loop spans 14 amino acids. Study conclusions and caveats: A model built from 13 signatures distinguished ophthalmopathy from stable hyperthyroidism with approximately 89% sensitivity and about 81% specificity. Clonotypes were expanded in thyroid at above 0.001 frequency, and most also appeared in blood.

Notes on this clonotype: What it recognizes is unknown.

V usage is TRBV10-3 and J usage is TRBJ2-3; 10 bases are shared with TRBD2. This TCR was recovered from an adult man with Graves' hyperthyroidism. The specimen was peripheral blood or thyroid tissue (not recorded which). The CDR3 nucleotides read TGTGCCATCACCTCGGGACTAGCGACAGATACGCAGTATTTT. It translates to CAITSGLATDTQYF.